This T cell receptor (beta chain) appears in the sequencing data of a study of shared clonotypes between healthy human individuals (dated by TCRdb to the early 2020s). Background on the whole study: The cohort included a few men and a couple of women between 18 and 49 years of age. To estimate repertoire size and how much clonotype sharing occurs between individuals, the study deeply sequenced the blood TCR repertoires of a handful of healthy adults. To increase sequencing depth and limit assay-specific biases, different laboratories used diverse techniques to prepare libraries and sequence TCR repertoires. Between about 0.9 and 9 billion PBMCs per donor were obtained by leukapheresis. Results and caveats for the whole study, not just this receptor: Only blood was sampled, and tissue TCR repertoires likely differ from those in blood. Based on pairwise subsampling, the degree of clonotype sharing among donors was expected to be affected by sequencing depth. The genetic and exposure-history diversity represented was limited by the small number of donors.

Comments on this clone: Its antigen specificity is not known. Qualities for individual bases were not recorded, and no much larger clone is one base off.

Using the deep immunoSEQ assay, TCR CDR3 regions were amplified from genomic DNA by multiplex PCR. Extracted genomic DNA from each cell subset was distributed evenly across all wells of several immunoSEQ 96-well plates, and each plate was treated as a replicate. For unsorted PBMC, each replicate PCR was loaded with 300 to 350 ng genomic DNA, equivalent to about 33,000 T cell genomes. Ten immunoSEQ deep assay plates were used to sequence the unsorted PBMC genomic DNA. Purified libraries were measured with a Qubit 3.0 fluorometer, size-checked on a Bioanalyzer 2100, and measured again with the KAPA Library Quantification kit. Every immunoSEQ 96-well plate was sequenced on a separate single-read 150-cycle Illumina NextSeq 550 flow cell. The paper's data handling went like this. Because the immunoSEQ output included only junctional sequences and no quality scores, the filtering could not be the same as the filtering used for full-length reads. To assign V/J genes and CDR3, sequences were annotated using PyIR, a Python wrapper for IgBLAST v1.9, with IMGT germline references. Reads were filtered out if the reads had weak V/J assignments (E-value above 1e-6), no CDR3, stop codons, out-of-frame junctions, or ambiguous translated residues. V3J clonotypes were defined by identical inferred V gene, J gene, and CDR3 amino acid sequence. Percentage overlap between repertoires was calculated by dividing the number of shared unique clonotypes by the size of the smaller repertoire. RTK rarefaction, the Chao1 estimator, and Recon v2.1 estimates of unobserved clonotypes were used to assess repertoire richness. TCRdb re-hosts the immuneACCESS table, in-frame sequences only. Its copies lack some clones; in the studies checked, an unresolved V gene accounts for under half of them, and the cause for the rest is not known. V and J calls and clone size come straight from that table; D and trimming were deduced from the DNA. This sample comprises fewer than 650,000 clones, roughly four fifths of them detected only once. About 12% of the sample is in the top ten clones.

From a lookup of the germline V gene, CDR1 and CDR2 are MNHNS and SASEGT. Trimming accounts for 0 bases at V and 5 bases at J, while the number of junction bases matched to no gene is 5. The CDR3 has 16 amino acids, counting the end cysteine and phenylalanine. CDR3 DNA only is kept here, 48 bases in frame from base 1. The donors were healthy, HIV-negative adults with no recently reported acute infections or vaccinations. All donors were Caucasian adults living in Nashville, Tennessee, USA. In the unsorted samples, roughly 90 million PBMCs were counted, and genomic DNA was extracted using the QIAamp DNA Blood Mini kit. After blood collection by leukapheresis, PBMCs were isolated using Ficoll-Histopaque density gradient centrifugation and then cryopreserved in the vapor phase of liquid nitrogen.

In this chain, TRBV6-1 is recombined with TRBJ2-1, with 9 bases in between that match TRBD2. Sequenced input: PBMCs. This sequence originates from a woman aged 40 to 50 in good health. Some clones in this sample may be carry-over from other donors' samples. This receptor carries the CDR3 CASSEALASGNNEQFF. Here is the DNA: TGTGCCAGCAGTGAAGCGTTGGCTAGCGGGAACAATGAGCAGTTCTTC.